Included here is one T cell receptor beta chain sequence, with context. A deep-level run was used for the assay. Profiling relied on immunoSEQ multiplex PCR, and the TCRdb table lists in-frame clones only, not all of them. The top ten hold approximately 0.37% of the sample, which has 2 million to 3 million clones, approximately 93% seen once. This CDR3 contains 14 residues. Unmatched junction bases numbered 4, after V lost 7 bases and J lost 1 base. Germline loops: CDR1 SGHTA, CDR2 FQGTGA. This entry comes from a study of shared clonotypes between healthy human individuals. All donors were healthy HIV-negative adults lacking recent acute infections or vaccinations.

The TCR was taken from a man in his late teens or twenties in good health. Some clones in this sample may be carry-over from other donors' samples. This rearrangement joins TRBV7-3 to TRBJ2-7; 10 bases agree with TRBD2. Sequencing used naive CD4+ T cells from PBMCs. Stated subset: CD45RA+ positively selected. The CDR3 coding sequence is TGTGCCAGCAAGCGGGAGGGCATTTCCTACGAGCAGTACTTC. Amino acids: CASKREGISYEQYF.